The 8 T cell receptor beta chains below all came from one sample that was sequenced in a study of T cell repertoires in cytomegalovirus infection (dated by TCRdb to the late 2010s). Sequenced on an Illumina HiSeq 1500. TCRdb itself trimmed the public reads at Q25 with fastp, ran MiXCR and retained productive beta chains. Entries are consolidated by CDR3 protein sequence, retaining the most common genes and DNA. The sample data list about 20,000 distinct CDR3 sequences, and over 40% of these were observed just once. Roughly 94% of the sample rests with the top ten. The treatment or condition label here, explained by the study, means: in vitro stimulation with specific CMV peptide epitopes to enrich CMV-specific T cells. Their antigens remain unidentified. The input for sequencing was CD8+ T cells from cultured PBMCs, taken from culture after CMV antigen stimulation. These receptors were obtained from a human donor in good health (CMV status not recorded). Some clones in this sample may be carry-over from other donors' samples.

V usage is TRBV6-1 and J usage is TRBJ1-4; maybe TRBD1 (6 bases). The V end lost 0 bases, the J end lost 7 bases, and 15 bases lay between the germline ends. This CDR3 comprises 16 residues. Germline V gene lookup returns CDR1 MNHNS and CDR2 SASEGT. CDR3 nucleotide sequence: TGTGCCAGCAGTGAAGCGCGGACAGCACAGGGTGAAAAACTGTTTTTT. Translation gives CASSEARTAQGEKLFF.

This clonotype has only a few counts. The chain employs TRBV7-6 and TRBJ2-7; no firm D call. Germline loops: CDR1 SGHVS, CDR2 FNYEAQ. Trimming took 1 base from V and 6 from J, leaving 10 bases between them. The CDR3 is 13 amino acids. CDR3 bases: TGTGCCAGCAGCTTAGGACAATTGGCCGAGCAGTACTTC. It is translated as CASSLGQLAEQYF.

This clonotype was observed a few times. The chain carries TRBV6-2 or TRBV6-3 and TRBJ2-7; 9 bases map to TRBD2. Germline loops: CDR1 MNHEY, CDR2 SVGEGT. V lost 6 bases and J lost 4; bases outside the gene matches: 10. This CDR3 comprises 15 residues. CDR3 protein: CASRMTSGVAYEQYF. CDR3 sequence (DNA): TGTGCCAGCAGAATGACTAGCGGCGTCGCGTACGAGCAGTACTTC.

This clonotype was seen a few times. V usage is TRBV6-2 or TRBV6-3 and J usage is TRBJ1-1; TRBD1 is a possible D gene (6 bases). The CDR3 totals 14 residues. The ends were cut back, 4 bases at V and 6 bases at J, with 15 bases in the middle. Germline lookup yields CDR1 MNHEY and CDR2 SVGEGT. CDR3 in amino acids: CASSWSRGGAEAFF. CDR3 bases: TGTGCCAGCAGTTGGAGCAGGGGAGGGGCTGAAGCTTTCTTT.

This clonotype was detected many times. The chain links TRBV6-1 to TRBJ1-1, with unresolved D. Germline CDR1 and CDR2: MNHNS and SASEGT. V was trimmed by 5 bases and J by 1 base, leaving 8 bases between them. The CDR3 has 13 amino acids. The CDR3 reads CASSRTKNTEAFF. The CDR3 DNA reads TGTGCCAGCAGTCGAACCAAGAACACTGAAGCTTTCTTT.

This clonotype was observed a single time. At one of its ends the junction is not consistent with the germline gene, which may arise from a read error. The CDR3 nucleotides read TGTGCCAGCAGTCACCGGGACAGTAATCGGCCCCAGCATTTT. It encodes CASSHRDSNRPQHF. V gene TRBV27 combines with J gene TRBJ1-5; the match to TRBD1 covers 7 bases. The CDR3 is 14 amino acids. Per the germline V gene, CDR1 is MNHEY and CDR2 is SMNVEV (reference sequence).

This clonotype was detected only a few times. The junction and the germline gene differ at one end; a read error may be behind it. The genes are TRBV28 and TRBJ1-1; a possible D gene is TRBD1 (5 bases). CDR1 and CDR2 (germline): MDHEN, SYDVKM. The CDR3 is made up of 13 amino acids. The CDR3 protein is CASSLPEGTDTEF. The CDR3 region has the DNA TGTGCCAGCAGTTTACCGGAAGGAACGGACACTGAATTT.

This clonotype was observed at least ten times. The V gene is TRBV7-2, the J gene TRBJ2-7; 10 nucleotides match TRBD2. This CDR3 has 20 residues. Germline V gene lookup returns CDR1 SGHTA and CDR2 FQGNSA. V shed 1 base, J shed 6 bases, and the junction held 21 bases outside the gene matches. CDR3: CASSLGASGSRRTFPREQYF. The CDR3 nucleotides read TGTGCCAGCAGCTTAGGGGCTAGCGGGAGCCGTAGAACGTTCCCACGCGAGCAGTACTTC.